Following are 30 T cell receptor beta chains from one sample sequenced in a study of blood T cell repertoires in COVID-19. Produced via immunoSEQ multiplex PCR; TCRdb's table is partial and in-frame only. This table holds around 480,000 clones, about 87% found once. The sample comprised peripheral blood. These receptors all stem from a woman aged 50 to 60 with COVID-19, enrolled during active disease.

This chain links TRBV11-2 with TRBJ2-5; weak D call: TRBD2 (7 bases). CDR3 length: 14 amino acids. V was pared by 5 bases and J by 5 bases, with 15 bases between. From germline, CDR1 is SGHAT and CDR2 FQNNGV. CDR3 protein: CASSPRGGVETQYF. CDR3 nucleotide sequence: TGTGCCAGCAGCCCAAGGGGGGGGGTGGAGACCCAGTACTTC.

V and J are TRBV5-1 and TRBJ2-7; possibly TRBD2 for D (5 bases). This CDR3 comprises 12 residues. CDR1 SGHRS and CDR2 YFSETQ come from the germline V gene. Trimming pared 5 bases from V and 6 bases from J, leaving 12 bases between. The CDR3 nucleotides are TGCGCCAGCAGTTACGGACGGGGCGAGCAGTACTTC. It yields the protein CASSYGRGEQYF.

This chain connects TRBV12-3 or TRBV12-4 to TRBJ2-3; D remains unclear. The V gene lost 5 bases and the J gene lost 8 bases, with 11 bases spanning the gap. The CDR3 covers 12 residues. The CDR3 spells CASSTTGGTQYF. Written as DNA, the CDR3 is TGTGCCAGCAGTACAACTGGCGGTACGCAGTATTTT.

The CDR3 sequence is CASSAATTRQFF. CDR3 bases: TGTGCCAGCAGTGCGGCAACTACTCGGCAGTTCTTC. The J gene is TRBJ2-1, the V gene TRBV25-1; D is unresolved. The CDR3 length is 12 residues. CDR1 is MGHDK and CDR2 is SYGVNS in the germline V gene. Trimming pared 4 bases from V and 12 bases from J, leaving 13 bases between.

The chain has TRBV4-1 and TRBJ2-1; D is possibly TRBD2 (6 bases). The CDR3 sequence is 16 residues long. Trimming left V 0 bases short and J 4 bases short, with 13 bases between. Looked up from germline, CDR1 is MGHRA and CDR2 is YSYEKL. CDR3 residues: CASSQDGGTAYNEQFF. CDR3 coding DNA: TGCGCCAGCAGCCAAGATGGGGGGACGGCTTACAATGAGCAGTTCTTC.

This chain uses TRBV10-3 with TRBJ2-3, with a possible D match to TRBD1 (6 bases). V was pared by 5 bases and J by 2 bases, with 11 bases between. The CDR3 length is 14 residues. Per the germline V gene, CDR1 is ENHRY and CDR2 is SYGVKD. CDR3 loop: CAISLGQLTDTQYF. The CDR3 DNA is TGTGCCATCAGTCTCGGACAGCTCACAGATACGCAGTATTTT.

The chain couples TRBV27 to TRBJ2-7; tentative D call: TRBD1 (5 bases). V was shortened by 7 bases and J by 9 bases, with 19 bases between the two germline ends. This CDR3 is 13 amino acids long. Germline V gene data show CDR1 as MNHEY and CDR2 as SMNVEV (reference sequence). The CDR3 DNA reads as TGTGCCAGCAAGTCTCAGCAGGGTTTAGTGCAGTACTTC. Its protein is CASKSQQGLVQYF.

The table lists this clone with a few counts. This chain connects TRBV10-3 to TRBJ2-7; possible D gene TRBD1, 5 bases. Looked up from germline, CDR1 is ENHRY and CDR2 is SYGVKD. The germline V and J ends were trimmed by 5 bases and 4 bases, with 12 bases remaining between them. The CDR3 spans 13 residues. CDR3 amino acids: CAISPDDSYEQYF. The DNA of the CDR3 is TGTGCCATCAGTCCGGATGACAGTTACGAGCAGTACTTC.

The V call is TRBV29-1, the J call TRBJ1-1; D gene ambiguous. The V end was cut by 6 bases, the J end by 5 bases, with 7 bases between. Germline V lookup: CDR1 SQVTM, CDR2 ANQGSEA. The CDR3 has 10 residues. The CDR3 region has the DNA TGCAGCGTCGCGGTAACTGAAGCTTTCTTT. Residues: CSVAVTEAFF.

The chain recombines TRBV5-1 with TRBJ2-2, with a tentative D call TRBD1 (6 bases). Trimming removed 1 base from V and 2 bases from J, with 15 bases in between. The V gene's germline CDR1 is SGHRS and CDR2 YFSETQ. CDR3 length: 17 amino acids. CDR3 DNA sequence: TGCGCCAGCAGCTTGCCCCGGGACACCCTTAACACCGGGGAGCTGTTTTTT. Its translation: CASSLPRDTLNTGELFF.

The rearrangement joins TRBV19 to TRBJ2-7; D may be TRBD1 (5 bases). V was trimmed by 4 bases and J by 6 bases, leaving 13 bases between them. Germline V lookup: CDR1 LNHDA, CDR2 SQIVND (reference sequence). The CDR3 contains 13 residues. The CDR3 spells CASSRQGRGEQYF. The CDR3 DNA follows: TGTGCCAGTAGTAGGCAGGGCAGAGGCGAGCAGTACTTC.

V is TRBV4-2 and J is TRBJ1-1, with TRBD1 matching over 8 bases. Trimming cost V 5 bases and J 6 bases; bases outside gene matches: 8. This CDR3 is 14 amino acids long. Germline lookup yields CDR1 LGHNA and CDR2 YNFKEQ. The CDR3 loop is CASSLYQGAPEAFF. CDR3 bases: TGTGCCAGCAGCTTATACCAGGGGGCCCCTGAAGCTTTCTTT.

The CDR3 reads CATKVPGHCSPLHF. CDR3 coding DNA: TGTGCCACCAAAGTCCCGGGACATTGTTCACCCCTCCACTTT. The chain recombines TRBV24-1 with TRBJ1-6, with TRBD1 as a possible D gene (6 bases). The CDR3 covers 14 residues. Trimming removed 8 bases at V and 9 bases at J, with 16 bases between. Germline V gene lookup returns CDR1 KGHDR and CDR2 SFDVKD.

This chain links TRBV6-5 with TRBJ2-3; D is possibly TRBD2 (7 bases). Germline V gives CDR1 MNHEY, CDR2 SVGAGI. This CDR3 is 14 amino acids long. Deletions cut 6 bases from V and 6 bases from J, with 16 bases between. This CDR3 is CASSPGTGGDTQYF. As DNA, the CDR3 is TGTGCCAGCAGCCCGGGGACGGGGGGCGATACGCAGTATTTT.

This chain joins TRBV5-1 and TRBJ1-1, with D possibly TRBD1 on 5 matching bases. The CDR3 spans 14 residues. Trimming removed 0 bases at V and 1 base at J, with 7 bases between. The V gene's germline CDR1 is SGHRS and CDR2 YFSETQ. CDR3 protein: CASSLEGWNTEAFF. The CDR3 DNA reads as TGCGCCAGCAGCTTGGAGGGGTGGAACACTGAAGCTTTCTTT.

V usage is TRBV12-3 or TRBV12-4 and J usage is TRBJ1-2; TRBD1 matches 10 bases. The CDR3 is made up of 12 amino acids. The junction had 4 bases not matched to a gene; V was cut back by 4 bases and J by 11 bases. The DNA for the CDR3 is TGTGCCAGCAGTTCCTGGACAGGGGGATACACCTTC. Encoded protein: CASSSWTGGYTF.

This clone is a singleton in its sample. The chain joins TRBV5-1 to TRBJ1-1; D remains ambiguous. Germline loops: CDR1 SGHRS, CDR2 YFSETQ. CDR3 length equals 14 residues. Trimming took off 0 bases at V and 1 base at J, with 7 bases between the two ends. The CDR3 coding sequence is TGCGCCAGCAGCTTGGTTACTCAGAACACTGAAGCTTTCTTT. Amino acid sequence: CASSLVTQNTEAFF.

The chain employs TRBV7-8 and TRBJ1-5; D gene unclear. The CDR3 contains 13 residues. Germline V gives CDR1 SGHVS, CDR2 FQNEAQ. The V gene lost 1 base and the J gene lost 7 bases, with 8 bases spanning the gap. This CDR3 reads CASSLVVAQPQHF. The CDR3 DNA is TGTGCCAGCAGCTTAGTTGTAGCGCAGCCCCAGCATTTT. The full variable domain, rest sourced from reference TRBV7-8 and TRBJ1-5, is GAGVSQSPRYKVAKRGQDVALRCDPISGHVSLFWYQQALGQGPEFLTYFQNEAQLDKSGLPSDRFFAERPEGSVSTLKIQRTQQEDSAVYLCASSLVVAQPQHFGDGTRLSIL.

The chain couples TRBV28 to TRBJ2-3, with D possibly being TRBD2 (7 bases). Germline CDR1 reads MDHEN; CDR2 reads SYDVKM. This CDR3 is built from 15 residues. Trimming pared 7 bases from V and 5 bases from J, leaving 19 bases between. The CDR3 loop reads CASTLGGGRVDTQYF. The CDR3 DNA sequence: TGTGCCAGCACCCTGGGCGGGGGCCGGGTAGATACGCAGTATTTT.

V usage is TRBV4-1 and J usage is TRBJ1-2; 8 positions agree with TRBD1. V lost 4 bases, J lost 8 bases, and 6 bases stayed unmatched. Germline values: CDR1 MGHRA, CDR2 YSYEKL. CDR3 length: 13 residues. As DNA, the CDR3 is TGCGCCAGCAGCCGACAGGGGATCGGCGGCTACACCTTC. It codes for CASSRQGIGGYTF.

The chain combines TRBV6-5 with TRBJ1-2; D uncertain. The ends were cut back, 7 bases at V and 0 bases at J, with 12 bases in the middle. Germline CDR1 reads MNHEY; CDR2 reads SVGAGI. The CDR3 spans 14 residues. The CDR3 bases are TGTGCCAGCATCTCCGGTCGTGCTAACTATGGCTACACCTTC. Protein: CASISGRANYGYTF.

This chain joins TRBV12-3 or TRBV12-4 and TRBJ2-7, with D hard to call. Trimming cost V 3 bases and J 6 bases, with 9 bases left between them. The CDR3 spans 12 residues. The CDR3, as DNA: TGTGCCAGCAGTTTGAGCCTCGCCGAGCAGTACTTC. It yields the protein CASSLSLAEQYF.

CDR3 amino acids: CASSPGQGAYEQYF. The CDR3, as DNA: TGTGCCAGCAGCCCCGGACAGGGTGCCTACGAGCAGTACTTC. This sequence joins TRBV7-9 and TRBJ2-7; 8 nucleotides match TRBD1. This CDR3 is 14 amino acids long. The V gene's germline CDR1 is SEHNR and CDR2 FQNEAQ (reference sequence). V shed 5 bases and J 2 bases; nucleotides not matched to a gene: 5.

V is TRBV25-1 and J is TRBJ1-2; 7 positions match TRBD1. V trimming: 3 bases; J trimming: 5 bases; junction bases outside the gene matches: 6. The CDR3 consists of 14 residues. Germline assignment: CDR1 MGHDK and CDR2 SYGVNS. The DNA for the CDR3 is TGTGCCAGCAGTGACGCGACAGGGCCTTATGGCTACACCTTC. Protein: CASSDATGPYGYTF.

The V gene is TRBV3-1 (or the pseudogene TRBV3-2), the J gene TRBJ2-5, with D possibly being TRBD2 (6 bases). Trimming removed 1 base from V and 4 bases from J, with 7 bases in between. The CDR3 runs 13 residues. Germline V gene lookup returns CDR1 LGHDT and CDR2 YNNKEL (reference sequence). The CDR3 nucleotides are TGTGCCAGCAGCCAAGGGGGAGGAGAGACCCAGTACTTC. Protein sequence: CASSQGGGETQYF.

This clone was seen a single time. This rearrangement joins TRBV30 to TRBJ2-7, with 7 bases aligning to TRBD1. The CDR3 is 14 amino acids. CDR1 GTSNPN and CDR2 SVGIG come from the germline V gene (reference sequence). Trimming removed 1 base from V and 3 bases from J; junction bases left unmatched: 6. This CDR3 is CAWSAGQLIYEQYF. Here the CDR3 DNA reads TGTGCCTGGAGTGCGGGACAGCTAATCTACGAGCAGTACTTC.

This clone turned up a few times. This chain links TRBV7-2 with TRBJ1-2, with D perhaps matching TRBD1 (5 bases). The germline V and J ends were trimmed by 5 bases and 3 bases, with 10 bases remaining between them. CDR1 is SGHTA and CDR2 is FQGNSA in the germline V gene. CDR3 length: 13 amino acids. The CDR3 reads CASSLNRYYGYTF. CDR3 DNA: TGTGCCAGCAGCCTCAACAGGTACTATGGCTACACCTTC. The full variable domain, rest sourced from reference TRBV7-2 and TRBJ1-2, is GAGVSQSPSNKVTEKGKDVELRCDPISGHTALYWYRQSLGQGLEFLIYFQGNSAPDKSGLPSDRFSAERTGGSVSTLTIQRTQQEDSAVYLCASSLNRYYGYTFGSGTRLTVV.

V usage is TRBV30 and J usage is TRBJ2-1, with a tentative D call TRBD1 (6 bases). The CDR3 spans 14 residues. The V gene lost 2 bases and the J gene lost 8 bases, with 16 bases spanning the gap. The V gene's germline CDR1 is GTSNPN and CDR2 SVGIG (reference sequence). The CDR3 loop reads CAWSTQQGADEQFF. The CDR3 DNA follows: TGTGCCTGGAGTACTCAACAGGGTGCCGATGAGCAGTTCTTC.

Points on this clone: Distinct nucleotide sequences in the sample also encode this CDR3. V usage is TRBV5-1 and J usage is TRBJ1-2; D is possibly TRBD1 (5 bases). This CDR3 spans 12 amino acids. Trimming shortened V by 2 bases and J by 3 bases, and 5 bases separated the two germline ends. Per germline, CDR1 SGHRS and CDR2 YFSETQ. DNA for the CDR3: TGCGCCAGCAGCTTAGGGGACTATGGCTACACCTTC. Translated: CASSLGDYGYTF.

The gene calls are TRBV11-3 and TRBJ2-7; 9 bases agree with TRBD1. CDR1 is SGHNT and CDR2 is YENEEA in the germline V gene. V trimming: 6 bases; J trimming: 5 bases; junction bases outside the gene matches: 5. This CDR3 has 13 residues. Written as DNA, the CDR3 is TGTGCCAGCAGTCCACAGGGGGCTCACGAGCAGTACTTC. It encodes CASSPQGAHEQYF.